This T cell receptor (beta chain) was identified in a study of identifying expanded T cells in peripheral blood. The study, taken as a whole, reports: Over two and four weeks, about 15 and 18 clones changed, versus 1.2 between replicates. Across healthy donors, higher total template counts meant significantly greater approximately two-week count variance.

Healthy donors had no documented immune events, such as infections, while sampled. Only in-frame clones appear in the TCRdb table, and some are missing; sequencing was by immunoSEQ multiplex PCR. The table records approximately 90,000 clones, approximately 83% of them present only once. About this clone: As yet, its antigen is unknown.

The J segment lost 6 bases and the V segment lost 6 bases, leaving 11 bases of the junction unmatched. CDR1 and CDR2 from the germline V gene are SGHRS and YFSETQ. The CDR3 is 15 amino acids. J is TRBJ2-2 and V is TRBV5-1; 7 bases match TRBD1. Specimen: blood. This sequence was found in a person aged 18 to 69 in good health. The CDR3 sequence: CASIQGDLVSGELFF. The DNA for the CDR3 is TGCGCCAGCATCCAGGGGGACCTGGTCTCCGGGGAGCTGTTTTTT.